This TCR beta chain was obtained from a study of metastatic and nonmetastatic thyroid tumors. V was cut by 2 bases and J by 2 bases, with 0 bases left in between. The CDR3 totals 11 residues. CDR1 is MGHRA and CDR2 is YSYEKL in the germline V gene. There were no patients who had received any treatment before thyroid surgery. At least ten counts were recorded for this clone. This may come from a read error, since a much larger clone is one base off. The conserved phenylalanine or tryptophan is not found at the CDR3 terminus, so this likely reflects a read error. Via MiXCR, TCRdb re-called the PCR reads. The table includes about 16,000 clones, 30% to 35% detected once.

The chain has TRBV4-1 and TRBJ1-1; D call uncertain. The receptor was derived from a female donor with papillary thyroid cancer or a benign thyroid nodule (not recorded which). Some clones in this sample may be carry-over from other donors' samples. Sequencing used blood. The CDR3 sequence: CASSQNTEAFV. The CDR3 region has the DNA TGCGCCAGCAGCCAAAACACTGAAGCTTTCGTT.